Below are 25 T cell receptor beta chains sequenced from a single sample in a study of blood T cell repertoires in COVID-19. The data were produced by immunoSEQ multiplex PCR, yet TCRdb's version contains in-frame clones alone and is incomplete. This repertoire shows some 180,000 clones, 79% found once; its top ten account for around 20%. Sequenced material: PBMCs or T cells enriched from blood (not recorded which). All receptors derive from a woman in her sixties or seventies in a cohort exposed to, infected with or recovered from COVID-19 (not recorded which).

The chain recombines TRBV6-5 with TRBJ2-2; 7 bases map to TRBD1. The V segment lost 6 bases and the J segment 2 bases; nucleotides outside the gene matches: 6. This CDR3 is built from 15 residues. CDR1 and CDR2 (germline): MNHEY, SVGAGI. CDR3 in DNA: TGTGCCAGCAGATTACAGGGGACAAACACCGGGGAGCTGTTTTTT. Encoded protein: CASRLQGTNTGELFF.

This clone was seen a single time. V and J are TRBV28 and TRBJ1-5, with a tentative D call TRBD1 (5 bases). The germline V gene has CDR1 MDHEN and CDR2 SYDVKM. Trimming stripped 5 bases from V and 2 bases from J, with 13 bases between. The CDR3 sequence is 15 residues long. The CDR3 sequence is CASSRGGDGNQPQHF. DNA of the CDR3: TGTGCCAGCAGTCGCGGGGGGGACGGCAATCAGCCCCAGCATTTT.

This clone occurred a few times. The chain links TRBV28 to TRBJ2-7; possibly TRBD1 for D (5 bases). Germline values: CDR1 MDHEN, CDR2 SYDVKM. The CDR3 has 13 amino acids. Deletions cut 5 bases from V and 3 bases from J, with 11 bases between. This CDR3 reads CASSGAPLYEQYF. The DNA for the CDR3 is TGTGCCAGCAGTGGGGCCCCGCTCTACGAGCAGTACTTC.

The CDR3 region is CASSDQGLSQPQHF. DNA of the CDR3: TGTGCCAGCAGTGATCAGGGACTGAGCCAGCCCCAGCATTTT. The V call is TRBV6-1, the J call TRBJ1-5, with D perhaps matching TRBD1 (5 bases). The CDR3 sequence is 14 residues long. Trimming cost V 3 bases and J 7 bases, with 13 bases left between them. In germline, CDR1 is MNHNS, CDR2 SASEGT.

As DNA, the CDR3 is TGTGCCAGCAGCGTAGGAGTGAATAGCAATCAGCCCCAGCATTTT. It translates to CASSVGVNSNQPQHF. V usage is TRBV9 and J usage is TRBJ1-5; D call uncertain. Germline loops: CDR1 SGDLS, CDR2 YYNGEE. The CDR3 is 15 amino acids. V was pared by 0 bases and J by 0 bases, with 7 bases between. Based on the CDR3 plus reference TRBV9 and TRBJ1-5, the full variable domain is DSGVTQTPKHLITATGQRVTLRCSPRSGDLSVYWYQQSLDQGLQFLIQYYNGEERAKGNILERFSAQQFPDLHSELNLSSLELGDSALYFCASSVGVNSNQPQHFGDGTRLSIL.

The chain is built from TRBV2 and TRBJ2-1, with D tentatively TRBD1 (5 bases). In germline, CDR1 is SNHLY, CDR2 FYNNEI. This CDR3 spans 13 amino acids. V was pared by 6 bases and J by 6 bases, with 12 bases between. The CDR3 coding sequence is TGTGCCAGCAGGGACACAGCTCTCAATGAGCAGTTCTTC. The encoded protein is CASRDTALNEQFF.

The CDR3 sequence is CASTPDSYYEQYF. CDR3 nucleotides: TGTGCCAGCACACCGGACAGTTACTACGAGCAGTACTTC. The chain carries TRBV25-1 and TRBJ2-7, with D tentatively TRBD1 (6 bases). V was cut by 7 bases and J by 3 bases, with 13 bases left in between. The CDR3 sequence is 13 residues long. The germline gives CDR1 MGHDK, CDR2 SYGVNS.

The chain employs TRBV2 and TRBJ1-5; a weak D match, TRBD1 (6 bases). The germline V gene has CDR1 SNHLY and CDR2 FYNNEI. With 8 bases removed from V and 6 bases from J, the gap between germline ends came to 14 bases. The CDR3 runs to 13 residues. This CDR3 is CASGRGGGQPQHF. In DNA, the CDR3 is TGTGCCAGCGGCAGGGGTGGGGGTCAGCCCCAGCATTTT. Filled out from reference TRBV2 and TRBJ1-5, the complete variable domain reads EPEVTQTPSHQVTQMGQEVILRCVPISNHLYFYWYRQILGQKVEFLVSFYNNEISEKSEIFDDQFSVERPDGSNFTLKIRSTKLEDSAMYFCASGRGGGQPQHFGDGTRLSIL.

The chain recombines TRBV5-4 with TRBJ2-1; 9 positions match TRBD2. The CDR3 is 16 residues long. Germline CDR1 SGHNT, CDR2 YYREEE (reference sequence). Trimming removed 4 bases from V and 7 bases from J; junction bases left unmatched: 12. CDR3: CASSRAKGLAENEQFF. In DNA, the CDR3 is TGTGCCAGCAGCAGAGCCAAGGGACTAGCTGAGAATGAGCAGTTCTTC.

The chain is built from TRBV27 and TRBJ2-3; D is undetermined. From germline, CDR1 is MNHEY and CDR2 SMNVEV (reference sequence). V lost 4 bases and J 5 bases, leaving 10 bases between the germline ends. The CDR3 length is 13 residues. This CDR3 reads CASSYGWLDTQYF. CDR3 nucleotides: TGTGCCAGCAGTTACGGGTGGCTAGATACGCAGTATTTT.

The rearrangement links TRBV7-2 to TRBJ1-4, with 7 bases identical to TRBD1. This CDR3 is built from 14 residues. V shed 2 bases, J shed 4 bases, and the junction held 1 base outside the gene matches. The V gene's germline CDR1 is SGHTA and CDR2 FQGNSA. The CDR3 nucleotides read TGTGCCAGCAGCTTAACAGGGGTTAATGAAAAACTGTTTTTT. Protein sequence: CASSLTGVNEKLFF.

V usage is TRBV5-1 and J usage is TRBJ2-5; a possible D gene is TRBD1 (6 bases). The V and J ends lost 1 base and 2 bases respectively, with 12 bases between them. CDR1 is SGHRS and CDR2 is YFSETQ in the germline V gene. The CDR3 totals 15 residues. CDR3 protein: CASSLYRVVQETQYF. The DNA of the CDR3 is TGCGCCAGCAGCTTGTACAGGGTGGTGCAAGAGACCCAGTACTTC.

The V gene is TRBV3-1 (or the pseudogene TRBV3-2), the J gene TRBJ1-2; D remains ambiguous. Germline V gene sequence: CDR1 LGHDT, CDR2 YNNKEL (reference sequence). Between the trimmed V and J ends, which lost 4 bases and 2 bases, there was a span of 17 bases. The CDR3 has 16 amino acids. CDR3 coding DNA: TGTGCCAGCAGCCCACGCCTCGAGGGAACAAACTATGGCTACACCTTC. It translates to CASSPRLEGTNYGYTF.

About this clone: An end of the junction differs from the germline gene, which may be a read error. The V call is TRBV12-3 or TRBV12-4, the J call TRBJ1-2; D gene uncertain. This CDR3 contains 12 residues. This CDR3 reads CASSLSSGTVYF. Written as DNA, the CDR3 is TGTGCCAGCAGTTTAAGTTCGGGAACAGTTTACTTC.

The chain recombines TRBV2 with TRBJ1-2; 8 positions match TRBD1. The V gene's germline CDR1 is SNHLY and CDR2 FYNNEI. Trimming at V came to 5 bases and at J to 6 bases, leaving 5 bases not matched to a gene. CDR3 length: 13 residues. The CDR3 protein is CASSKDRVDGYTF. The CDR3 DNA sequence: TGTGCCAGCAGTAAGGACAGGGTGGATGGCTACACCTTC.

V is TRBV10-3 and J is TRBJ1-4; 9 bases match TRBD1. CDR1 ENHRY and CDR2 SYGVKD come from the germline V gene. J was trimmed by 5 bases and V by 10 bases; bases with no gene match: 11. This CDR3 comprises 15 residues. The CDR3 nucleotides read TGTGCCAGCCGGGACAGGGATTCTGGGAATGAAAAACTGTTTTTT. Translating it yields CASRDRDSGNEKLFF.

The rearrangement uses TRBV5-1 and TRBJ1-1, with 7 nucleotides matching TRBD1. The CDR3 is 13 residues long. After removal of 3 bases from V and 7 bases from J, the junction contained 6 bases not matched to a gene. Per the germline V gene, CDR1 is SGHRS and CDR2 is YFSETQ. CDR3 sequence (DNA): TGCGCCAGCAGCTATTACAGGGGAGGTGAAGCTTTCTTT. Amino acids: CASSYYRGGEAFF.

This clone was seen only once. The rearrangement links TRBV19 to TRBJ1-1, with 7 bases lining up with TRBD1. After removal of 6 bases from V and 1 base from J, the junction contained 2 bases not matched to a gene. The CDR3 spans 13 residues. Germline V CDR1 and CDR2: LNHDA, SQIVND (reference sequence). The chain's CDR3 is CASRGQPNTEAFF. CDR3 coding DNA: TGTGCCAGTAGGGGACAGCCGAACACTGAAGCTTTCTTT. Drawing the rest from reference TRBV19 and TRBJ1-1, the complete variable domain is DGGITQSPKYLFRKEGQNVTLSCEQNLNHDAMYWYRQDPGQGLRLIYYSQIVNDFQKGDIAEGYSVSREKKESFPLTVTSAQKNPTAFYLCASRGQPNTEAFFGQGTRLTVV.

The chain carries TRBV5-1 and TRBJ2-3; 9 bases fit TRBD2. CDR3 length: 15 residues. Trimming took 5 bases from V and 5 from J; bases not matched to a gene: 9. The germline gives CDR1 SGHRS, CDR2 YFSETQ. The CDR3 reads CASRGIAGVEDTQYF. The CDR3 region has the DNA TGCGCCAGCAGAGGAATAGCGGGAGTAGAAGATACGCAGTATTTT.

The chain recombines TRBV15 with TRBJ2-2, with D unclear. V lost 1 base and J lost 2, with 8 bases in between. Germline V lookup: CDR1 LNHNV, CDR2 YYDKDF (reference sequence). This CDR3 has 15 amino acids. DNA of the CDR3: TGTGCCACCAGCAGAGGGCAGGTTAACACCGGGGAGCTGTTTTTT. Amino acids: CATSRGQVNTGELFF.

The rearrangement joins TRBV4-1 to TRBJ2-7, with a weak D call TRBD1 (5 bases). V lost 1 base and J 2 bases, leaving 12 bases between the germline ends. The CDR3 sequence is 15 residues long. Germline lookup yields CDR1 MGHRA and CDR2 YSYEKL. This chain's CDR3 is CASSQGQGRPYEQYF. DNA of the CDR3: TGCGCCAGCAGCCAAGGGCAGGGAAGACCCTACGAGCAGTACTTC.

This clone occurred a few times. V usage is TRBV5-1 and J usage is TRBJ2-3, with D unresolved. The CDR3 is made up of 16 amino acids. Germline assignment: CDR1 SGHRS and CDR2 YFSETQ. Trimming pared 0 bases from V and 0 bases from J, leaving 11 bases between. For the CDR3, the DNA is TGCGCCAGCAGCTTGGGGTTGAGTTCTAGCACAGATACGCAGTATTTT. It codes for CASSLGLSSSTDTQYF. The variable domain in full, with the rest retrieved from reference TRBV5-1 and TRBJ2-3, is KAGVTQTPRYLIKTRGQQVTLSCSPISGHRSVSWYQQTPGQGLQFLFEYFSETQRNKGNFPGRFSGRQFSNSRSEMNVSTLELGDSALYLCASSLGLSSSTDTQYFGPGTRLTVL.

This clone was seen a handful of times. The chain recombines TRBV10-3 with TRBJ1-4; no clear D. From germline, CDR1 is ENHRY and CDR2 SYGVKD. The CDR3 length is 12 residues. Deletions cut 5 bases from V and 8 bases from J, with 9 bases between. CDR3 in amino acids: CAISPQREKLFF. The CDR3 DNA sequence: TGTGCCATCAGTCCCCAGAGGGAAAAACTGTTTTTT.

V gene TRBV7-2 combines with J gene TRBJ2-1, with TRBD2 identical over 9 bases. This CDR3 has 17 amino acids. The germline V gene has CDR1 SGHTA and CDR2 FQGNSA. The V gene end was trimmed by 5 bases and the J gene end by 2 bases; junction bases not matched to a gene: 10. The CDR3 here is CASSHLGASGAYNEQFF. CDR3 coding DNA: TGTGCCAGCAGCCACCTAGGGGCTAGCGGGGCCTACAATGAGCAGTTCTTC.

This chain connects TRBV11-3 to TRBJ2-5, with 11 bases lining up with TRBD2. This CDR3 spans 16 amino acids. V trimming: 4 bases; J trimming: 2 bases; junction bases outside the gene matches: 6. The V gene's germline CDR1 is SGHNT and CDR2 YENEEA. The CDR3 loop reads CASSSGLAGRQETQYF. CDR3 coding DNA: TGTGCCAGCAGCTCAGGACTAGCGGGCAGACAAGAGACCCAGTACTTC.